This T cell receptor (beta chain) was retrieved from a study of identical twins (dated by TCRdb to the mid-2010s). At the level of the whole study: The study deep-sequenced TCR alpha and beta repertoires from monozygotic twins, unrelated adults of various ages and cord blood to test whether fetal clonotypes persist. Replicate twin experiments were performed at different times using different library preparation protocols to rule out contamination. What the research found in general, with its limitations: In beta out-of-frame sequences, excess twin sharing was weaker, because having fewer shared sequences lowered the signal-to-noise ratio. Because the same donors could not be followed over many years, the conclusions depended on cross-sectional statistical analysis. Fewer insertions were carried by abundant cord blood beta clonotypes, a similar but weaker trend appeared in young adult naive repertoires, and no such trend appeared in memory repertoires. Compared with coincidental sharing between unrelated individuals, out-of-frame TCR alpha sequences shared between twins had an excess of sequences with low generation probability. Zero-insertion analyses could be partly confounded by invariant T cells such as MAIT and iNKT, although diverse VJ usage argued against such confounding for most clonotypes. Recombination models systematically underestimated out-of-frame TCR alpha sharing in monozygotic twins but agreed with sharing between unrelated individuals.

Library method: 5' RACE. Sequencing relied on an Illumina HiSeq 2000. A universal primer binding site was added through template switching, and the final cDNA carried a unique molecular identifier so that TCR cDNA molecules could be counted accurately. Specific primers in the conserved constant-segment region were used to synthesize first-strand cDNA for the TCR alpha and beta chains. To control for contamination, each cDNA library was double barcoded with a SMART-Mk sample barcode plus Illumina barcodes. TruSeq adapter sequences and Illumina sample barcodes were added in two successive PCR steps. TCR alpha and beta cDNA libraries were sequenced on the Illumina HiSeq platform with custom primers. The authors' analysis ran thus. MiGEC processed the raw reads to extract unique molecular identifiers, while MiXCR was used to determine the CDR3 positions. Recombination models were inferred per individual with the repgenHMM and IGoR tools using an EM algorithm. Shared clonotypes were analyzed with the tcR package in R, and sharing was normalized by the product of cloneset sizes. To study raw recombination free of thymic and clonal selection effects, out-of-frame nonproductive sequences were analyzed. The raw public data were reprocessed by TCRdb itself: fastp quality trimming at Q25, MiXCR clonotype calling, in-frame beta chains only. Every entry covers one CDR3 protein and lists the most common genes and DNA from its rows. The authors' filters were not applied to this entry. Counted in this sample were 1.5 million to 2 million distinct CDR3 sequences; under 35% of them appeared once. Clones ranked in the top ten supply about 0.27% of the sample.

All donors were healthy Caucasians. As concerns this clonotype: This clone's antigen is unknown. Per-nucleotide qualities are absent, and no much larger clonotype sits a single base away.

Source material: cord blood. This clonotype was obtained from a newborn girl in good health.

The CDR3 corresponds to CSASGTRRNTDTQYF. DNA sequence: TGCAGTGCTTCAGGGACTAGACGTAACACAGATACGCAGTATTTT. This receptor chain uses TRBV20-1 and TRBJ2-3; the central 8 bases match TRBD2. The CDR3 goes from the cysteine to the phenylalanine over 15 residues. Only the CDR3 region is kept as DNA, spanning 45 bases read in frame from base 1. Trimming leaves V shorter by 5 bases and J shorter by 2 bases, with the junction holding 9 bases beyond the gene matches. The germline V gene encodes CDR1 DFQATT and CDR2 SNEGSKA (reference sequence).